The sequence of this T cell receptor (beta chain) was determined in a study of beta chain features in type 1 diabetes. General observations from the study: A moderate, significant TCRB CDR3 shortening appeared in type 1 diabetes across four CD4+ subsets. Naive, central memory and Treg TCRB repertoires seemed to resemble each other more closely in patients than they did in healthy donors.

Purity (above 95%) was reached by all sorted populations. Expressed TCRB transcripts were sequenced, since all the RNA that had been isolated was reverse transcribed. Libraries were prepared by immunoSEQ multiplex PCR; TCRdb keeps only in-frame clonotypes and omits some of them. The sample carries over 150,000 clones, roughly 8% recorded once. The CDR3 spans 13 residues. Looked up from germline, CDR1 is SGHAT and CDR2 is FQDESV (reference sequence). V lost 3 bases and J lost 10, with 13 bases in between. As concerns this clone: The target antigen is unknown.

This TCR came from a middle-aged woman with type 1 diabetes. The chain carries TRBV11-1 and TRBJ2-1; maybe TRBD2 (6 bases). The specimen was central memory CD4+ T cells from blood. The CDR3 nucleotides read TGTGCCAGCAGCTTCCGGCGGGACGGGGAGCAGTTCTTC. As protein: CASSFRRDGEQFF. Based on the CDR3 plus reference TRBV11-1 and TRBJ2-1, the full variable domain is EAEVAQSPRYKITEKSQAVAFWCDPISGHATLYWYRQILGQGPELLVQFQDESVVDDSQLPKDRFSAERLKGVDSTLKIQPAELGDSAMYLCASSFRRDGEQFFGPGTRLTVL.